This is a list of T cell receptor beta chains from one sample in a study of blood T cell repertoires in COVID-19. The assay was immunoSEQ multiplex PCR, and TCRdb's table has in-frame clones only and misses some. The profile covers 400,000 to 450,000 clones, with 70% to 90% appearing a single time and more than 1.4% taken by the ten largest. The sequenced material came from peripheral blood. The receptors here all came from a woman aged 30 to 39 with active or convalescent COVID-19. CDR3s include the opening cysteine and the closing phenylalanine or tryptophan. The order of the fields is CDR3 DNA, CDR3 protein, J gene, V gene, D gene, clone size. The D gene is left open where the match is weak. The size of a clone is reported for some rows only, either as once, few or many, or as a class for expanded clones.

cdr3_nt: TGTGCCAGCAGACAGGACAGGGCTGGCATATACAATGAGCAGTTCTTC
cdr3_aa: CASRQDRAGIYNEQFF
j_call: TRBJ2-1
v_call: TRBV6-6
d_call: TRBD1
clone_size: NA

cdr3_nt: TGTGCCAGTAGTTCTGACAGGGGGCCCTACAATGAGCAGTTCTTC
cdr3_aa: CASSSDRGPYNEQFF
j_call: TRBJ2-1
v_call: TRBV19
d_call: TRBD1
clone_size: NA

cdr3_nt: TGTGCCAGCAACCCGGTACAGGGGGCGAGGTCACCCCTCCACTTT
cdr3_aa: CASNPVQGARSPLHF
j_call: TRBJ1-6
v_call: TRBV7-2
d_call: TRBD1
clone_size: few

cdr3_nt: TGTGCCAGCAGTGACGGGATTGTGTCCTACAATGAGCAGTTCTTC
cdr3_aa: CASSDGIVSYNEQFF
j_call: TRBJ2-1
v_call: TRBV6-1
d_call: NA
clone_size: NA

cdr3_nt: TGTGCCAGCACCCAGGGAAGGGGAGCTTTCTTT
cdr3_aa: CASTQGRGAFF
j_call: TRBJ1-1
v_call: TRBV3-1/TRBV3-2
d_call: NA
clone_size: once

cdr3_nt: TGTGCCAGCAGTTCTACGACTAGCGGGGGATGGGAGCAGTTCTTC
cdr3_aa: CASSSTTSGGWEQFF
j_call: TRBJ2-1
v_call: TRBV6-5
d_call: TRBD2
clone_size: NA

cdr3_nt: TGCGCCAGCAGCTCCGCAGGGGGCCCGGCGGGGGAGCTGTTTTTT
cdr3_aa: CASSSAGGPAGELFF
j_call: TRBJ2-2
v_call: TRBV5-1
d_call: TRBD1
clone_size: NA

cdr3_nt: TGTGCCAGCAGCTTAGTTTTCAGGGGGCACCCAGATACGCAGTATTTT
cdr3_aa: CASSLVFRGHPDTQYF
j_call: TRBJ2-3
v_call: TRBV11-2
d_call: TRBD1
clone_size: NA

cdr3_nt: TGTGCCACCAAGACAGGAACTGAAGCTTTCTTT
cdr3_aa: CATKTGTEAFF
j_call: TRBJ1-1
v_call: TRBV6-5
d_call: NA
clone_size: NA

cdr3_nt: TGCGCCAGCAGCTTGGGGACTAGCGGGGGGGCTTTGTCGTCCAATGAGCAGTTCTTC
cdr3_aa: CASSLGTSGGALSSNEQFF
j_call: TRBJ2-1
v_call: TRBV5-1
d_call: TRBD2
clone_size: NA

cdr3_nt: TGTGCCAGCAGCCAAGAGCGACTAGCGAGCTCGACCCAGTACTTC
cdr3_aa: CASSQERLASSTQYF
j_call: TRBJ2-5
v_call: TRBV3-1/TRBV3-2
d_call: TRBD2
clone_size: NA

cdr3_nt: TGCGCCAGCAGCTTGACAGGGGGGAACACTGAAGCTTTCTTT
cdr3_aa: CASSLTGGNTEAFF
j_call: TRBJ1-1
v_call: TRBV5-1
d_call: TRBD1
clone_size: NA

cdr3_nt: TGTGCCAGCAGTGAGTCTTGGGCTACCGGGGAGCTGTTTTTT
cdr3_aa: CASSESWATGELFF
j_call: TRBJ2-2
v_call: TRBV6-4
d_call: NA
clone_size: NA

cdr3_nt: TGTGCCAGTAAGGGTAGCGGGGGGGCTCGGTTAAGTGAGCAGTTCTTC
cdr3_aa: CASKGSGGARLSEQFF
j_call: TRBJ2-1
v_call: TRBV19
d_call: TRBD2
clone_size: NA

cdr3_nt: TGTGCCAGCAGTGACAGGGGGGATGAAAAACTGTTTTTT
cdr3_aa: CASSDRGDEKLFF
j_call: TRBJ1-4
v_call: TRBV12-3/TRBV12-4
d_call: TRBD1
clone_size: NA

cdr3_nt: TGTGCCATCAGTGCATCCTCCGGGACAGGGAATCAGCCCCAGCATTTT
cdr3_aa: CAISASSGTGNQPQHF
j_call: TRBJ1-5
v_call: TRBV10-3
d_call: TRBD1
clone_size: NA

cdr3_nt: TGTGCCAGCAGCTTCTCGCGGGAGGTTTGGACGAACATTCAGTACTTC
cdr3_aa: CASSFSREVWTNIQYF
j_call: TRBJ2-4
v_call: TRBV5-6
d_call: TRBD2
clone_size: NA

cdr3_nt: TGCGCCAGCAGCCAACGGACAGGGGGCGCGTATCAGGACACTGAAGCTTTCTTT
cdr3_aa: CASSQRTGGAYQDTEAFF
j_call: TRBJ1-1
v_call: TRBV4-1
d_call: TRBD1
clone_size: once

cdr3_nt: TGTGCCAGCTCACCACCGGGACAGGGCGAAAAACTGTTTTTT
cdr3_aa: CASSPPGQGEKLFF
j_call: TRBJ1-4
v_call: TRBV18
d_call: TRBD1
clone_size: NA

cdr3_nt: TGTGCCAGCAGTTATCCTGGGACTAGCATAGACGAGCAGTACTTC
cdr3_aa: CASSYPGTSIDEQYF
j_call: TRBJ2-7
v_call: TRBV11-2
d_call: TRBD2
clone_size: NA

cdr3_nt: TGTGCCAGCAGCCGAGGCGAGGCCTATTCAAACAATGAGCAGTTCTTC
cdr3_aa: CASSRGEAYSNNEQFF
j_call: TRBJ2-1
v_call: TRBV7-6
d_call: NA
clone_size: NA

cdr3_nt: TGTGCCAGCAGTGTAGGGACAGGGGGAGGCTACACCTTC
cdr3_aa: CASSVGTGGGYTF
j_call: TRBJ1-2
v_call: TRBV2
d_call: TRBD1
clone_size: once

cdr3_nt: TGCGCCAGCAGCTTCCAAGCGAGAGGGTCCACAGATACGCAGTATTTT
cdr3_aa: CASSFQARGSTDTQYF
j_call: TRBJ2-3
v_call: TRBV5-1
d_call: NA
clone_size: NA

cdr3_nt: TGTGCCAGTAGTATGAGTAGCTGGAGCTCCTACAATGAGCAGTTCTTC
cdr3_aa: CASSMSSWSSYNEQFF
j_call: TRBJ2-1
v_call: TRBV19
d_call: NA
clone_size: NA

cdr3_nt: TGTGCCAGCAGCTCAAACCCGGACTCATCTTACTACGAGCAGTACTTC
cdr3_aa: CASSSNPDSSYYEQYF
j_call: TRBJ2-7
v_call: TRBV3-1/TRBV3-2
d_call: NA
clone_size: NA

cdr3_nt: TGTGCCAGCAGTGAAGTCTCACCAGGCAATCAGCCCCAGCATTTT
cdr3_aa: CASSEVSPGNQPQHF
j_call: TRBJ1-5
v_call: TRBV2
d_call: NA
clone_size: NA

cdr3_nt: TGTGCCAGCAGCACAAAAGACAGGGCCTATGGCTACACCTTC
cdr3_aa: CASSTKDRAYGYTF
j_call: TRBJ1-2
v_call: TRBV21-1
d_call: NA
clone_size: NA

cdr3_nt: TGTGCCAGCAGCCGACTCGCGGGCTCTAACTATGGCTACACCTTC
cdr3_aa: CASSRLAGSNYGYTF
j_call: TRBJ1-2
v_call: TRBV7-8
d_call: NA
clone_size: NA

cdr3_nt: TGTGCCAGCAGTTACTCTACCGGGACAGGGAACACTGAAGCTTTCTTT
cdr3_aa: CASSYSTGTGNTEAFF
j_call: TRBJ1-1
v_call: TRBV6-6
d_call: TRBD1
clone_size: few

cdr3_nt: TGTGCCAGCAGTTTATCGAAATCAACAGGGGGCGACGAGCAGTACTTC
cdr3_aa: CASSLSKSTGGDEQYF
j_call: TRBJ2-7
v_call: TRBV27
d_call: TRBD1
clone_size: NA

cdr3_nt: TGTGCCAGCAGCTTAATAAATGAGCAGTTCTTC
cdr3_aa: CASSLINEQFF
j_call: TRBJ2-1
v_call: TRBV11-2
d_call: NA
clone_size: NA

cdr3_nt: TGTGCCAGCATCTTTGCGGGCGCTGAAGCTTTCTTT
cdr3_aa: CASIFAGAEAFF
j_call: TRBJ1-1
v_call: TRBV2
d_call: NA
clone_size: NA

cdr3_nt: TGTGCCAGCAGCTTGAGTACGGCGGGGACCCTCGGGGGCTACACCTTC
cdr3_aa: CASSLSTAGTLGGYTF
j_call: TRBJ1-2
v_call: TRBV5-4
d_call: NA
clone_size: NA

cdr3_nt: TGTGCCAGCAGCCAAGATTTCAGTAACAATCAGCCCCAGCATTTT
cdr3_aa: CASSQDFSNNQPQHF
j_call: TRBJ1-5
v_call: TRBV4-2
d_call: NA
clone_size: few

cdr3_nt: TGCGCCAGCAGCTTGGGGGCTAACAATGAGCAGTTCTTC
cdr3_aa: CASSLGANNEQFF
j_call: TRBJ2-1
v_call: TRBV5-1
d_call: NA
clone_size: NA

cdr3_nt: TGCGCCAGCAGCTCCTACCCTGATGATCAGCCCCAGCATTTT
cdr3_aa: CASSSYPDDQPQHF
j_call: TRBJ1-5
v_call: TRBV5-1
d_call: NA
clone_size: NA

cdr3_nt: TGTGCCAGCAGTGATCTAGCGGGGAACACAGATACGCAGTATTTT
cdr3_aa: CASSDLAGNTDTQYF
j_call: TRBJ2-3
v_call: TRBV2
d_call: TRBD2
clone_size: NA

cdr3_nt: TGTGCCAGCAGCCAAGATCTTGGCGGGGGCACAGATACGCAGTATTTT
cdr3_aa: CASSQDLGGGTDTQYF
j_call: TRBJ2-3
v_call: TRBV3-1/TRBV3-2
d_call: NA
clone_size: NA

cdr3_nt: TGCGCCAGCAGTGATCTGACTCGCTCAGGGTACACAGATACGCAGTATTTT
cdr3_aa: CASSDLTRSGYTDTQYF
j_call: TRBJ2-3
v_call: TRBV10-2
d_call: NA
clone_size: once

cdr3_nt: TGTGCCAGCTCACCCACCCAGACAGGGGGGTATAATTCACCCCTCCACTTT
cdr3_aa: CASSPTQTGGYNSPLHF
j_call: TRBJ1-6
v_call: TRBV18
d_call: TRBD1
clone_size: few